The 11 T cell receptor beta chains reported below all come from one sample, sequenced in a study of T cell responses to AZD1222 COVID-19 vaccine. Using immunoSEQ multiplex PCR, the repertoire was profiled, and TCRdb retains in-frame clones only, with some absent. The profile shows some 120,000 clones, 70% to 90% of them singletons. Sample: peripheral blood, taken on day 0 of AZD1222 vaccination. These receptors came from an adult in good health.

The chain recombines TRBV15 with TRBJ2-7; weak D call: TRBD2 (7 bases). V was trimmed by 3 bases and J by 0 bases, leaving 12 bases between them. CDR1 is LNHNV and CDR2 is YYDKDF in the germline V gene (reference sequence). The CDR3 consists of 15 residues. The CDR3 spells CATSRDRGASYEQYF. The CDR3 region has the DNA TGTGCCACCAGCAGGGATCGGGGGGCCTCCTACGAGCAGTACTTC.

The chain is built from TRBV6-5 and TRBJ1-2; D gene ambiguous. The V gene lost 2 bases and the J gene lost 2 bases, with 6 bases spanning the gap. CDR3 length: 13 amino acids. Germline CDR1 and CDR2: MNHEY and SVGAGI. CDR3 in amino acids: CASSYGLNYGYTF. CDR3 nucleotide sequence: TGTGCCAGCAGTTACGGACTGAACTATGGCTACACCTTC.

The gene calls are TRBV7-2 and TRBJ2-3, with 7 bases aligning to TRBD2. The CDR3 extends over 15 amino acids. The germline V gene encodes CDR1 SGHTA and CDR2 FQGNSA. Unmatched junction bases numbered 8, after V lost 2 bases and J lost 6 bases. The CDR3 is CASSLKGRETDTQYF. Here the CDR3 DNA reads TGTGCCAGCAGCTTAAAAGGGAGGGAGACGGATACGCAGTATTTT.

This clone was seen just once. The rearrangement links TRBV9 to TRBJ2-3; 9 bases fit TRBD1. The CDR3 runs to 17 residues. The V segment lost 2 bases and the J segment 1 base; nucleotides outside the gene matches: 8. Germline CDR1 and CDR2: SGDLS and YYNGEE. The CDR3 spells CASSVVPRTGGTDTQYF. CDR3 sequence (DNA): TGTGCCAGCAGCGTCGTCCCGCGGACAGGGGGCACAGATACGCAGTATTTT.

The rearrangement links TRBV29-1 to TRBJ2-7; D might be TRBD1 or TRBD2, each matching 6 bases. This CDR3 has 12 residues. The V gene's germline CDR1 is SQVTM and CDR2 ANQGSEA. Trimming took 6 bases from V and 6 from J, leaving 15 bases between them. Here the CDR3 DNA reads TGCAGCGTCGGAAGGGGGGACTCCGAGCAGTACTTC. Protein product: CSVGRGDSEQYF.

This clone was observed once. V usage is TRBV23-1 and J usage is TRBJ1-4; 9 nucleotides line up with TRBD1. TRBV23-1 is given ORF status, its function remaining uncertain. The CDR3 consists of 15 residues. J gave up 3 bases and V 8 bases, and 7 bases lay outside the gene matches. The CDR3 spells CASGGQGRSNEKLFF. CDR3 DNA: TGCGCCAGCGGGGGACAGGGTCGTTCTAATGAAAAACTGTTTTTT.

This sequence joins TRBV19 and TRBJ2-1, with TRBD1 matching 11 bases. This CDR3 is 17 amino acids long. The junction had 6 bases not matched to a gene; V was cut back by 5 bases and J by 0 bases. Germline-derived CDR1 and CDR2 are LNHDA and SQIVND (reference sequence). CDR3 residues: CASSDPGTGGSYNEQFF. CDR3 nucleotides: TGTGCCAGTAGTGATCCCGGGACAGGGGGCTCCTACAATGAGCAGTTCTTC. The whole variable domain, remainder taken from reference TRBV19 and TRBJ2-1, is DGGITQSPKYLFRKEGQNVTLSCEQNLNHDAMYWYRQDPGQGLRLIYYSQIVNDFQKGDIAEGYSVSREKKESFPLTVTSAQKNPTAFYLCASSDPGTGGSYNEQFFGPGTRLTVL.

The rearrangement links TRBV7-3 to TRBJ1-1; D not resolved. CDR3 length: 13 amino acids. V lost 8 bases and J 4 bases, leaving 14 bases between the germline ends. Germline V lookup: CDR1 SGHTA, CDR2 FQGTGA. CDR3 in amino acids: CASALPPSTEAFF. The DNA for the CDR3 is TGTGCCAGCGCTCTTCCTCCCAGCACTGAAGCTTTCTTT.

The chain is built from TRBV15 and TRBJ2-7; D tentatively fits TRBD1 or TRBD2 (5 bases each). Germline V gene lookup returns CDR1 LNHNV and CDR2 YYDKDF (reference sequence). The CDR3 spans 15 residues. Trimming removed 1 base at V and 3 bases at J, with 13 bases between. CDR3 sequence reads: CATSRGGRENYEQYF. The CDR3 DNA is TGTGCCACCAGCAGAGGGGGACGGGAAAACTACGAGCAGTACTTC.

The chain couples TRBV11-2 to TRBJ2-1; 10 bases map to TRBD1. Germline V gives CDR1 SGHAT, CDR2 FQNNGV. The CDR3 sequence is 17 residues long. Trimming removed 4 bases from V and 6 bases from J; junction bases left unmatched: 12. CDR3 sequence: CASSSKGGQGFSNEQFF. The CDR3, as DNA: TGTGCCAGCAGCTCCAAAGGGGGACAGGGGTTCTCCAATGAGCAGTTCTTC.

This clone was counted between two and nine times. The chain uses TRBV4-1 and TRBJ1-1; D is ambiguous. The CDR3 is made up of 14 amino acids. Trimming took off 1 base at V and 0 bases at J, with 6 bases between the two ends. In germline, CDR1 is MGHRA, CDR2 YSYEKL. CDR3: CASSQVGVNTEAFF. CDR3 sequence (DNA): TGCGCCAGCAGCCAAGTCGGGGTGAACACTGAAGCTTTCTTT.